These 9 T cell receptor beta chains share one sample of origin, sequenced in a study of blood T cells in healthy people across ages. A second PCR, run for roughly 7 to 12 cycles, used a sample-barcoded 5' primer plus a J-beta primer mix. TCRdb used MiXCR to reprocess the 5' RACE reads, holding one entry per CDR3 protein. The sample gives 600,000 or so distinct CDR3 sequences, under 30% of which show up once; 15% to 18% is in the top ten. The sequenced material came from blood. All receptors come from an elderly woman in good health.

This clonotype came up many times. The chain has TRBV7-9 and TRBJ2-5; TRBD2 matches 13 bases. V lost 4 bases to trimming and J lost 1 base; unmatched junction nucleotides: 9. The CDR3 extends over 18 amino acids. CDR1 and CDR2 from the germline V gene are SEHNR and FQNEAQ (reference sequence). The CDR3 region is CASSSSSTSGGPQETQYF. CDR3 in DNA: TGTGCCAGCAGCTCATCCTCGACTAGCGGGGGGCCCCAAGAGACCCAGTACTTC.

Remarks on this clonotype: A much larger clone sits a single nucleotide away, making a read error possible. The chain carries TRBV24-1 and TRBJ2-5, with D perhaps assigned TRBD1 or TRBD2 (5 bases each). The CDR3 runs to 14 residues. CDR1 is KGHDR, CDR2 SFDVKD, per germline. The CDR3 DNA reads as TGTGTCACCAGTGCTCCGGGGCAGCAAGAGACCCAGTACTTC. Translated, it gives CVTSAPGQQETQYF.

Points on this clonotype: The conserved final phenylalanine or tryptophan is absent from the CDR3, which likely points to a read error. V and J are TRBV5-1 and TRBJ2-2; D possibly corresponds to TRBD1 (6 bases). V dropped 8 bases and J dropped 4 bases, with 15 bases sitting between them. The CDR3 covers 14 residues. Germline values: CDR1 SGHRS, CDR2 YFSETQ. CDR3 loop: CASSRDMSTGELFC. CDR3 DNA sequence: TGCGCCAGTAGCCGGGACATGAGCACCGGGGAGCTGTTTTGT.

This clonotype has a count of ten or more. For the CDR3, the DNA is TGCAGTGGATCGAGGGGTGGCGGCAATTTGGGCGAGCAGTACTTC. It codes for CSGSRGGGNLGEQYF. The rearrangement joins TRBV20-1 to TRBJ2-7; possibly TRBD1 or TRBD2 for D (5 bases each). V lost 7 bases to trimming and J lost 6 bases, with 25 bases between them. Per germline, CDR1 DFQATT and CDR2 SNEGSKA (reference sequence). The CDR3 runs 15 residues.

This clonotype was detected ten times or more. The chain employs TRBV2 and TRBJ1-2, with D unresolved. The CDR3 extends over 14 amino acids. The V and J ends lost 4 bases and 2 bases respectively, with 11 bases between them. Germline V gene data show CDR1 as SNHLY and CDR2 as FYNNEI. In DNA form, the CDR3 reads TGTGCCAGCAGTGGGGGTTCCGGCAACTATGGCTACACCTTC. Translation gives CASSGGSGNYGYTF.

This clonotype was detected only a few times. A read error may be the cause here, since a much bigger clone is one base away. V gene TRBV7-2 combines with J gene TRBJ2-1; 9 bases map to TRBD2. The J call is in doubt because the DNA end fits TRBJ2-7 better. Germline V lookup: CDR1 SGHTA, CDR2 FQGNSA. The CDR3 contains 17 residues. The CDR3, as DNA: TGTGCCAGCAGCCCCTGGGGTAGCGGGAGCTCCTACAATGAGCAGTACTTC. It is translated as CASSPWGSGSSYNEQYF.

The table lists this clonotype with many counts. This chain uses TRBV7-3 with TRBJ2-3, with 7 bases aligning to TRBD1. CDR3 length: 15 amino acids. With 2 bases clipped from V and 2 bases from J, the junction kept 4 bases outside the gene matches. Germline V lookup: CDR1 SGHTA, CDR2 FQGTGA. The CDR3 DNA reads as TGTGCCAGCAGCTTAGAGGGACAGACCACAGATACGCAGTATTTT. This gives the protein CASSLEGQTTDTQYF.

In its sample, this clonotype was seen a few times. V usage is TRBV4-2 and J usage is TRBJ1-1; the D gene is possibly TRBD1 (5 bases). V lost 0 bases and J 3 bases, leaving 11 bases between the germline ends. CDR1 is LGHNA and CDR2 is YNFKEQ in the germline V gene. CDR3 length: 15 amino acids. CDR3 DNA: TGTGCCAGCAGCCAAGATTCCTCGGGGCACACTGAAGCTTTCTTT. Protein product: CASSQDSSGHTEAFF.

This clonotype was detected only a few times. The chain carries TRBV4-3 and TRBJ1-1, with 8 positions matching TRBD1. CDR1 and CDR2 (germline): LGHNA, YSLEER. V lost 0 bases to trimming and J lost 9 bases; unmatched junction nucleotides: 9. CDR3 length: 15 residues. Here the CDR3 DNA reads TGCGCCAGCAGCCAAGAGAGGGCCAGGGGGCTCCAAGCTTTCTTT. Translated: CASSQERARGLQAFF.